Only a few counts were recorded for the clone carrying this T cell receptor beta chain. These data belong to a study of blood T cell repertoires in COVID-19. Study context: Whether acute or convalescent, the COVID-19 samples came from the United States, Italy and Spain. Nucleic acid was either cDNA or gDNA, and it came from T cells, B-cell-depleted T cells, or PBMCs.

Under the authors' procedure: Cell counts per sample came from amplifying reference gene primers. The repertoire was sequenced with immunoSEQ multiplex PCR; TCRdb's copy has only in-frame clones and lacks some. V, J and clone size are taken as reported in that table, and D and trimming were inferred from the DNA itself. The repertoire holds about 95,000 clones, with 70% to 85% as singletons. Material: peripheral blood. The origin of this receptor is a human donor in a cohort sampled during active COVID-19.

The CDR3 DNA reads as TGTGCCAGTAGCGTACACAGGGGAGGCCATCAGCCCCAGCATTTT. Amino acid sequence: CASSVHRGGHQPQHF. J is TRBJ1-5 and V is TRBV19, with 7 bases fitting TRBD1. The germline CDR1 and CDR2 sequences are LNHDA and SQIVND (reference sequence). The CDR3 runs 15 residues. The ends lost 6 bases at V and 5 bases at J; junction bases unmatched: 10.